The T cell receptor (beta chain) described here comes from a study of regulatory T cells in long-lasting Graves disease. Study in general: Graves' cases, newly diagnosed, had used antithyroid drugs under 3 months.

This clonotype has only a few counts. Compared with germline, one end of the junction differs, possibly owing to a read error. The time point here: newly diagnosed GD, antithyroid drugs for less than 3 months. The TCR library used RNA extracted from PBMCs. Building of the TCR beta libraries involved iRepertoire HTBI primers and Arm-PCR of CDR3 regions. MiXCR, run by TCRdb on the multiplex PCR reads, gives a single entry per CDR3 protein. Altogether 680,000 or so distinct CDR3 sequences are present, roughly 16% being singletons, with the ten largest covering around 19%. A further study also used this sample, focusing on T cells in Graves' hyperthyroidism and ophthalmopathy.

The sample was peripheral blood mononuclear cells (PBMCs), taken at new diagnosis, from a patient treated with antithyroid drugs. This TCR was recovered from a woman between 25 and 40 years old with Graves disease.

The CDR3 region has the DNA TGTGCCAGCGGTTGGCATGGGGGCTGGGCCGTCTTC. Residues: CASGWHGGWAVF. The chain is built from TRBV12-3 or TRBV12-4 and TRBJ1-2, with D perhaps matching TRBD1 (6 bases). This CDR3 is 12 amino acids long.